The 15 T cell receptor beta chains below were found in one sample sequenced in a study of graft-versus-host responses after intestinal transplantation (dated by TCRdb to the early 2020s). Library construction relied on the immunoSEQ multiplex PCR assay. This immuneACCESS table, as held by TCRdb, lists in-frame sequences with V and J called but not all clones. Of the missing ones, under half trace to an unresolved V gene in checked studies; the others have no known cause. This sample lists about 38,000 clones; roughly four fifths were detected once. Roughly 3.4% of the sample lies in the top ten. This material consisted of PBMCs, taken more than 950 days after transplant. The receptors derive from a human patient who received an intestinal transplant, so some T cells may come from the graft donor.

This chain links TRBV6-1 with TRBJ1-5; 7 bases are shared with TRBD1. The CDR3 has 16 residues. Germline V gives CDR1 MNHNS, CDR2 SASEGT. V dropped 1 base and J dropped 8; count of bases not matched to a gene: 11. CDR3 DNA: TGTGCCAGCAGTGAAGTAGGGCAGGGGGTGGGGGAGCCCCAGCATTTT. The encoded protein is CASSEVGQGVGEPQHF.

This clone was detected only once. The rearrangement links TRBV5-1 to TRBJ2-5; possibly TRBD1 for D (5 bases). V was shortened by 4 bases and J by 1 base, with 8 bases between the two germline ends. Germline V gene data show CDR1 as SGHRS and CDR2 as YFSETQ. This CDR3 has 13 amino acids. CDR3 sequence: CASSARVQETQYF. CDR3 DNA sequence: TGCGCCAGCAGCGCCAGGGTCCAAGAGACCCAGTACTTC.

The chain joins TRBV5-6 to TRBJ1-1; D unresolved. CDR1 and CDR2 (germline): SGHDT, YYEEEE. The CDR3 has 13 amino acids. Between the trimmed V and J ends, which lost 3 bases and 0 bases, there was a span of 6 bases. CDR3 sequence (DNA): TGTGCCAGCAGCTCCTCTATGAACACTGAAGCTTTCTTT. It codes for CASSSSMNTEAFF.

The rearrangement uses TRBV12-5 and TRBJ2-5; D is unclear. Trimming removed 1 base from V and 4 bases from J, with 4 bases in between. This CDR3 has 12 residues. The germline CDR1 and CDR2 sequences are LGHNT and FRNRAP. The CDR3 spells CASGLESETQYF. The CDR3 DNA sequence: TGTGCTAGTGGTTTGGAGTCAGAGACCCAGTACTTC.

The chain joins TRBV11-2 to TRBJ1-6; D gene uncertain. From germline, CDR1 is SGHAT and CDR2 FQNNGV. The CDR3 is 13 residues long. Trimming removed 5 bases at V and 11 bases at J, with 13 bases between. The chain's CDR3 is CASSPNALTPLHF. The CDR3 bases are TGTGCCAGCAGCCCGAACGCGCTGACACCCCTCCACTTT.

The rearrangement joins TRBV11-2 to TRBJ1-1; no firm D call. CDR3 length: 14 residues. Deletions cut 1 base from V and 1 base from J, with 7 bases between. Germline lookup yields CDR1 SGHAT and CDR2 FQNNGV. The CDR3 nucleotides read TGTGCCAGCAGCTTAGTCTCCGGGAACACTGAAGCTTTCTTT. It encodes CASSLVSGNTEAFF.

The chain combines TRBV7-3 with TRBJ1-5; possible D gene TRBD1, 5 bases. Germline V CDR1 and CDR2: SGHTA, FQGTGA. Trimming removed 2 bases from V and 7 bases from J, with 15 bases in between. The CDR3 is 15 amino acids. The CDR3 nucleotides read TGTGCCAGCAGCTTAGGTATCGGGGGAGGGCAGCCCCAGCATTTT. Its translation: CASSLGIGGGQPQHF.

J is TRBJ2-5 and V is TRBV5-1; D gene ambiguous. CDR3 length equals 12 residues. Germline V gene lookup returns CDR1 SGHRS and CDR2 YFSETQ. Deletions cut 2 bases from V and 5 bases from J, with 7 bases between. As DNA, the CDR3 is TGCGCCAGCAGCTTAGGTCCGGAGACCCAGTACTTC. As protein: CASSLGPETQYF.

This clone appeared a few times. The chain uses TRBV6-6 and TRBJ2-7; 8 positions match TRBD2. V shed 6 bases, J shed 3 bases, and the junction held 13 bases outside the gene matches. Germline CDR1 and CDR2: MNHNY and SVGAGI (reference sequence). This CDR3 has 16 amino acids. Written as DNA, the CDR3 is TGTGCCAGCAGCCCCCGAGGCTTAGCGGGGAGCTACGAGCAGTACTTC. Protein product: CASSPRGLAGSYEQYF.

The chain has TRBV5-1 and TRBJ2-3, with a possible D match to TRBD2 (6 bases). Germline CDR1 and CDR2: SGHRS and YFSETQ. Trimming removed 7 bases at V and 5 bases at J, with 17 bases between. This CDR3 is built from 14 residues. CDR3 region: CASAGGVRGDTQYF. CDR3 coding DNA: TGCGCCAGCGCGGGCGGGGTCCGGGGAGATACGCAGTATTTT. The whole variable domain, remainder taken from reference TRBV5-1 and TRBJ2-3, is KAGVTQTPRYLIKTRGQQVTLSCSPISGHRSVSWYQQTPGQGLQFLFEYFSETQRNKGNFPGRFSGRQFSNSRSEMNVSTLELGDSALYLCASAGGVRGDTQYFGPGTRLTVL.

J is TRBJ1-6 and V is TRBV7-9; D remains unclear. V lost 2 bases to trimming and J lost 8 bases, with 7 bases between them. The V gene's germline CDR1 is SEHNR and CDR2 FQNEAQ (reference sequence). The CDR3 covers 13 residues. The CDR3 region is CASSLRVDSPLHF. CDR3 DNA: TGTGCCAGCAGCTTAAGGGTCGATTCACCCCTCCACTTT.

The chain recombines TRBV28 with TRBJ1-6; no clear D. CDR1 and CDR2 from the germline V gene are MDHEN and SYDVKM. This CDR3 region has 13 residues. The ends were cut back, 2 bases at V and 6 bases at J, with 5 bases in the middle. The chain's CDR3 is CASSLGFNSPLHF. The CDR3 coding sequence is TGTGCCAGCAGTTTAGGGTTTAATTCACCCCTCCACTTT.

The genes are TRBV5-1 and TRBJ2-1, with D hard to call. Trimming took off 0 bases at V and 0 bases at J, with 10 bases between the two ends. From germline, CDR1 is SGHRS and CDR2 YFSETQ. The CDR3 loop spans 16 amino acids. This CDR3 is CASSLAARGSYNEQFF. The CDR3 region has the DNA TGCGCCAGCAGCTTGGCCGCGCGTGGCTCCTACAATGAGCAGTTCTTC.

This clone was seen only once. The chain uses TRBV6-6 and TRBJ1-5; a possible D gene is TRBD1 (6 bases). This CDR3 comprises 13 residues. Trimming removed 6 bases from V and 5 bases from J, with 11 bases in between. Germline V gives CDR1 MNHNY, CDR2 SVGAGI (reference sequence). The CDR3 DNA sequence: TGTGCCAGCAGCCGGGACAACTATCAGCCCCAGCATTTT. Protein sequence: CASSRDNYQPQHF.

There are a few counts of this clone. The chain recombines TRBV2 with TRBJ2-3; D ambiguous. The CDR3 spans 12 residues. From germline, CDR1 is SNHLY and CDR2 FYNNEI. Trimming removed 3 bases at V and 2 bases at J, with 3 bases between. In nucleotides, the CDR3 is TGTGCCAGCAGTGAGGACACAGATACGCAGTATTTT. Protein sequence: CASSEDTDTQYF.